Below are 14 T cell receptor beta chains sequenced from a single sample in a study of CD8 T cells in Susac syndrome. An amount of RNA that ranged from roughly 0.5 to 1 ug was reverse transcribed with random hexamers. From the immunoSEQ multiplex PCR reads, TCRdb called clonotypes with MiXCR, one entry per CDR3 protein. The sample shows tens of thousands of distinct CDR3 sequences, roughly 94% of them seen only once. Input material: CD8+ T cells from PBMCs. The receptors stem from a human donor with multiple sclerosis.

This chain joins TRBV27 and TRBJ2-1; perhaps TRBD2 as D (5 bases). Trimming took off 4 bases at V and 5 bases at J, with 12 bases between the two ends. This CDR3 contains 14 residues. Germline CDR1 reads MNHEY; CDR2 reads SMNVEV (reference sequence). The CDR3 DNA is TGTGCCAGCAGTTACTTTGGGCGGGACAATGAGCAGTTCTTC. This gives the protein CASSYFGRDNEQFF.

The chain employs TRBV4-3 and TRBJ1-1; no clear D gene. The CDR3 is made up of 14 amino acids. Trimming cost V 1 base and J 1 base, with 7 bases left between them. Per germline, CDR1 LGHNA and CDR2 YSLEER. In DNA form, the CDR3 reads TGCGCCAGCAGCCAAGGGACGCCGAACACTGAAGCTTTCTTT. It specifies CASSQGTPNTEAFF.

A few counts support this clonotype. This rearrangement joins TRBV27 to TRBJ2-7, with D unclear. The CDR3 length is 11 residues. V was cut by 4 bases and J by 7 bases, with 8 bases left in between. CDR1 is MNHEY and CDR2 is SMNVEV in the germline V gene (reference sequence). CDR3 loop: CASSSRGEQYF. CDR3 nucleotide sequence: TGTGCCAGCAGTTCCAGAGGAGAGCAGTACTTC.

This chain joins TRBV6-1 and TRBJ2-7, with D maybe TRBD2 (5 bases). The CDR3 is 14 residues long. Germline V gene data show CDR1 as MNHNS and CDR2 as SASEGT. Trimming left V 6 bases short and J 3 bases short, with 15 bases between. This CDR3 reads CASSVLEQGYEQYF. The CDR3 DNA sequence: TGTGCCAGCAGCGTACTAGAACAAGGCTACGAGCAGTACTTC.

The chain recombines TRBV30 with TRBJ1-2, with TRBD1 as a possible D gene (6 bases). Between the trimmed V and J ends, which lost 4 bases and 7 bases, there was a span of 13 bases. Germline CDR1 reads GTSNPN; CDR2 reads SVGIG (reference sequence). This CDR3 is 12 amino acids long. Here the CDR3 reads CAWNHRDFGYTF. Here the CDR3 DNA reads TGTGCCTGGAACCACAGGGATTTTGGCTACACCTTC.

The rearrangement uses TRBV5-6 and TRBJ1-5; the D is unclear. The CDR3 is made up of 14 amino acids. Germline CDR1 SGHDT, CDR2 YYEEEE. The V and J ends lost 3 bases and 6 bases respectively, with 13 bases between them. The CDR3 protein is CASSSRLGSQPQHF. CDR3 sequence (DNA): TGTGCCAGCAGCTCCCGATTGGGGAGTCAGCCCCAGCATTTT.

This sequence joins TRBV7-9 and TRBJ2-2; 12 positions match TRBD2. CDR3 length: 16 residues. CDR1 and CDR2 from the germline V gene are SEHNR and FQNEAQ (reference sequence). Unmatched junction bases numbered 5, after V lost 2 bases and J lost 7 bases. The CDR3 loop is CASSLRLAGVDGELFF. For the CDR3, the DNA is TGTGCCAGCAGCTTAAGACTAGCGGGAGTTGACGGGGAGCTGTTTTTT. The entire variable domain, with the rest obtained from reference TRBV7-9 and TRBJ2-2, is as follows: DTGVSQNPRHKITKRGQNVTFRCDPISEHNRLYWYRQTLGQGPEFLTYFQNEAQLEKSRLLSDRFSAERPKGSFSTLEIQRTEQGDSAMYLCASSLRLAGVDGELFFGEGSRLTVL.

The rearrangement links TRBV7-9 to TRBJ1-2; 9 nucleotides agree with TRBD1. The V gene end was trimmed by 1 base and the J gene end by 4 bases; junction bases not matched to a gene: 7. The CDR3 loop spans 16 amino acids. Germline V gives CDR1 SEHNR, CDR2 FQNEAQ (reference sequence). CDR3: CASSLEENRGPYGYTF. CDR3 sequence (DNA): TGTGCCAGCAGCTTAGAGGAAAACAGGGGGCCCTATGGCTACACCTTC.

The chain recombines TRBV6-6 with TRBJ1-5, with D possibly being TRBD1 (5 bases). Germline CDR1 reads MNHNY; CDR2 reads SVGAGI (reference sequence). There are 13 residues in the CDR3. V gave up 7 bases and J gave up 7 bases, with 14 bases separating them. The CDR3 DNA follows: TGTGCCAGCATTGGGGTTAGGGGACAGCCCCAGCATTTT. Protein product: CASIGVRGQPQHF.

The V gene is TRBV6-2 or TRBV6-3, the J gene TRBJ2-2; D remains unclear. V lost 4 bases to trimming and J lost 1 base, with 4 bases between them. The CDR3 consists of 13 residues. The germline gives CDR1 MNHEY, CDR2 SVGEGT. The CDR3, as DNA: TGTGCCAGCAGTTTTGGGAACACCGGGGAGCTGTTTTTT. This codes for CASSFGNTGELFF.

The chain combines TRBV11-2 with TRBJ2-7; perhaps TRBD1 as D (5 bases). Germline lookup yields CDR1 SGHAT and CDR2 FQNNGV. Trimming took 1 base from V and 2 from J, leaving 9 bases between them. The CDR3 covers 14 residues. The CDR3 DNA sequence: TGTGCCAGCAGCTTAGGTCCAGGGACCTACGAGCAGTACTTC. This encodes CASSLGPGTYEQYF.

This chain joins TRBV5-1 and TRBJ2-7; 7 nucleotides align to TRBD1. This CDR3 region has 14 residues. The J segment lost 2 bases and the V segment lost 2 bases, leaving 4 bases of the junction unmatched. Germline V gene data show CDR1 as SGHRS and CDR2 as YFSETQ. CDR3 residues: CASSFRQGPYEQYF. The CDR3 DNA is TGCGCCAGCAGCTTTCGACAGGGTCCCTACGAGCAGTACTTC.

V usage is TRBV19 and J usage is TRBJ2-7; 9 bases fit TRBD1. The J segment lost 0 bases and the V segment lost 5 bases, leaving 5 bases of the junction unmatched. The CDR3 loop spans 15 amino acids. CDR1 is LNHDA, CDR2 SQIVND, per germline (reference sequence). In DNA form, the CDR3 reads TGTGCCAGTAGTGACAGGGGGACCAGCTCCTACGAGCAGTACTTC. It translates to CASSDRGTSSYEQYF.

This clonotype showed up just once. The chain has TRBV19 and TRBJ2-2; a weak D match, TRBD2 (5 bases). The CDR3 length is 14 residues. Trimming removed 2 bases from V and 6 bases from J, with 10 bases in between. CDR1 and CDR2 from the germline V gene are LNHDA and SQIVND (reference sequence). The CDR3 nucleotides read TGTGCCAGTAGTATAAGTGGGAGCCCCGGGGAGCTGTTTTTT. It codes for CASSISGSPGELFF.